This T cell receptor (beta chain) was captured in a study of long-term antiretroviral therapy in people with HIV. The study, taken as a whole, reports: Adherence to ART, viral resistance and therapy changes lacked any data. Whichever time point was examined, clones expanded before ART dominated the repertoire. Blood collection from about 2004 to 2017 possibly occurred under older ART regimens.

Held in samples before DNA extraction were about 0.9-11 million cryopreserved PBMC. Remarks on this clone: Its antigen is currently unknown.

Version v3.0 of the immunoSEQ assay was performed at survey level. The assay was immunoSEQ multiplex PCR, and TCRdb's table has in-frame clones only and misses some. The sample consists of 35,000 to 40,000 clones, roughly four fifths of them appearing once. Germline trimming cut 2 bases from V and 0 bases from J; bases unmatched to any gene: 4. Looked up from germline, CDR1 is SEHNR and CDR2 is FQNEAQ (reference sequence). This CDR3 region has 17 residues. This receptor was taken from a man younger than 35 with HIV. The genes are TRBV7-9 and TRBJ1-3; 10 nucleotides line up with TRBD1. This material consisted of unsorted PBMCs, taken 0.3 years after starting antiretroviral therapy. CDR3 in amino acids: CASSLMGQGSSGNTIYF. The CDR3 DNA sequence: TGTGCCAGCAGCTTAATGGGACAGGGGAGCTCTGGAAACACCATATATTTT.